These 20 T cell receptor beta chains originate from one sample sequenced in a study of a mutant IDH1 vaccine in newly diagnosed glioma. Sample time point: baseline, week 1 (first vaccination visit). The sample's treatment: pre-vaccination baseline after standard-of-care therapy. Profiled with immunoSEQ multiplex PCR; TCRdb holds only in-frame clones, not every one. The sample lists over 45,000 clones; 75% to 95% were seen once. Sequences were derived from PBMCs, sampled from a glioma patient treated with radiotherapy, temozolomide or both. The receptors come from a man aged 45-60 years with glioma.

The CDR3 sequence is CASSSWTAKNEKLFF. The CDR3 nucleotides are TGTGCCAGCAGCTCCTGGACAGCTAAAAATGAAAAACTGTTTTTT. The chain employs TRBV11-2 and TRBJ1-4; a weak D match, TRBD1 (6 bases). The CDR3 is made up of 15 amino acids. Germline assignment: CDR1 SGHAT and CDR2 FQNNGV. V shed 4 bases and J shed 5 bases, with 14 bases lying between them.

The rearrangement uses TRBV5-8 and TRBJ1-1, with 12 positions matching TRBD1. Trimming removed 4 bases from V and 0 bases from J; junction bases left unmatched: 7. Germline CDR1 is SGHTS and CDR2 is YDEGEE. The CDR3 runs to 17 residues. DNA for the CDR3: TGTGCCAGCAGCCTGACCGGGACAGGGGGCCTGAACACTGAAGCTTTCTTT. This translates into CASSLTGTGGLNTEAFF. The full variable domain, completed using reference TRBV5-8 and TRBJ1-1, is EAGVTQSPTHLIKTRGQQATLRCSPISGHTSVYWYQQALGLGLQFLLWYDEGEERNRGNFPPRFSGRQFPNYSSELNVNALELEDSALYLCASSLTGTGGLNTEAFFGQGTRLTVV.

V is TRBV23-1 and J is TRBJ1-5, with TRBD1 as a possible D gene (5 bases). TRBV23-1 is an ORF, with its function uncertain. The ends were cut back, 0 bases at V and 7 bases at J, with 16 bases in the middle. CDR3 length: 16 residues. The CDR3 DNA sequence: TGCGCCAGCAGTCAATCATCAAGGGGTGGGGACCAGCCCCAGCATTTT. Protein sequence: CASSQSSRGGDQPQHF.

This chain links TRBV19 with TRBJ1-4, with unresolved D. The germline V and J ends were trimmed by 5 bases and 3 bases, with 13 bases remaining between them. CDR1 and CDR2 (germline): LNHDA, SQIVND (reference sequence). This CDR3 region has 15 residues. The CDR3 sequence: CASSFDPWSNEKLFF. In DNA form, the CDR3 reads TGTGCCAGTAGTTTCGACCCGTGGTCTAATGAAAAACTGTTTTTT.

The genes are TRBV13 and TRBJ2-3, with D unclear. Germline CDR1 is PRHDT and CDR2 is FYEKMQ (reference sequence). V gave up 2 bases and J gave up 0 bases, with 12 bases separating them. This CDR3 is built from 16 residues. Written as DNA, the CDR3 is TGTGCCAGCAGCTTATATACGGAAACTAGCACAGATACGCAGTATTTT. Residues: CASSLYTETSTDTQYF. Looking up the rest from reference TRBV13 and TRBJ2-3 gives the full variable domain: AAGVIQSPRHLIKEKRETATLKCYPIPRHDTVYWYQQGPGQDPQFLISFYEKMQSDKGSIPDRFSAQQFSDYHSELNMSSLELGDSALYFCASSLYTETSTDTQYFGPGTRLTVL.

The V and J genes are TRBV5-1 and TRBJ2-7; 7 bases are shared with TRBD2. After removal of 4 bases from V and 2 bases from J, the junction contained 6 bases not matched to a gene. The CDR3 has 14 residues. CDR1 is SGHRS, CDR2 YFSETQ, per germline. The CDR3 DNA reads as TGCGCCAGCAGCCAGACGGGAGGCACCTACGAGCAGTACTTC. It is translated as CASSQTGGTYEQYF. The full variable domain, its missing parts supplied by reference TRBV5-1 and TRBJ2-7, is KAGVTQTPRYLIKTRGQQVTLSCSPISGHRSVSWYQQTPGQGLQFLFEYFSETQRNKGNFPGRFSGRQFSNSRSEMNVSTLELGDSALYLCASSQTGGTYEQYFGPGTRLTVT.

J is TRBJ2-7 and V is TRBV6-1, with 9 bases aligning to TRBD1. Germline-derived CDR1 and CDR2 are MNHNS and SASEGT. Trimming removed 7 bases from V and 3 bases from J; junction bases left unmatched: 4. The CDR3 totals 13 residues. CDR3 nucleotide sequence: TGTGCCAGCATGACAGGGGGGTACTACGAGCAGTACTTC. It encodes CASMTGGYYEQYF.

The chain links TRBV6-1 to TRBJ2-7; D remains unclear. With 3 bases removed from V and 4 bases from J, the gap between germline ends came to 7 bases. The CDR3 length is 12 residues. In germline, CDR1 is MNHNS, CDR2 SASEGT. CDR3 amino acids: CASSDTRYEQYF. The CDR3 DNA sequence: TGTGCCAGCAGTGACACCCGGTACGAGCAGTACTTC.

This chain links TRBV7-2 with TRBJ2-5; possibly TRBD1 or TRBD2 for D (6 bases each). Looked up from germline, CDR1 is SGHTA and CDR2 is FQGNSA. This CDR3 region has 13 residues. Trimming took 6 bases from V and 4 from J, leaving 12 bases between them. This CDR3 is CASRGGQGETQYF. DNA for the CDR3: TGTGCCAGCAGGGGGGGACAAGGAGAGACCCAGTACTTC.

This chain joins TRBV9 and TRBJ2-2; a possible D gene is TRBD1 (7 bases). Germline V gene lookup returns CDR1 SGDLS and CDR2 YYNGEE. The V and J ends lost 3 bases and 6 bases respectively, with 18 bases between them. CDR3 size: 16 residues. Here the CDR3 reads CASSGGGGIMAGELFF. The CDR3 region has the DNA TGTGCCAGCAGCGGCGGAGGGGGCATAATGGCCGGGGAGCTGTTTTTT.

The CDR3 nucleotides are TGTGCCAGCAGCCCCCCGCAACGTCCGGAGACCCAGTACTTC. Protein sequence: CASSPPQRPETQYF. The V call is TRBV9, the J call TRBJ2-5; D gene ambiguous. CDR3 length: 14 amino acids. The germline V and J ends were trimmed by 4 bases and 5 bases, with 15 bases remaining between them. Germline assignment: CDR1 SGDLS and CDR2 YYNGEE.

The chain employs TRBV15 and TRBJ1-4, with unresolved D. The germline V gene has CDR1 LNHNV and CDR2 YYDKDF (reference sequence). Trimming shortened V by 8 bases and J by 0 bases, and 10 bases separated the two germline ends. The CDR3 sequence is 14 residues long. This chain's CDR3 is CATSFGATNEKLFF. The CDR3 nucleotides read TGTGCCACCTCCTTCGGGGCAACTAATGAAAAACTGTTTTTT. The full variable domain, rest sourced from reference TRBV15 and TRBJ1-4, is DAMVIQNPRYQVTQFGKPVTLSCSQTLNHNVMYWYQQKSSQAPKLLFHYYDKDFNNEADTPDNFQSRRPNTSFCFLDIRSPGLGDTAMYLCATSFGATNEKLFFGSGTQLSVL.

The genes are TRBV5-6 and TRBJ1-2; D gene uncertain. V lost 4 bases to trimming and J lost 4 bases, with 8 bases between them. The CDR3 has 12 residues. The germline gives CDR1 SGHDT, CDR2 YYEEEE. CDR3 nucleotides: TGTGCCAGCAGCATGGAGCCCTATGGCTACACCTTC. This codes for CASSMEPYGYTF.

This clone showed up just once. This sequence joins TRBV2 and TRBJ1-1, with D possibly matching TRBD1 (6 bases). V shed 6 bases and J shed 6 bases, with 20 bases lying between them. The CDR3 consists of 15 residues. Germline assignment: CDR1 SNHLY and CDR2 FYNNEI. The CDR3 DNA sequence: TGTGCCAGCAGACTAACAGGGAGCGGTGGCCCTGAAGCTTTCTTT. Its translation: CASRLTGSGGPEAFF.

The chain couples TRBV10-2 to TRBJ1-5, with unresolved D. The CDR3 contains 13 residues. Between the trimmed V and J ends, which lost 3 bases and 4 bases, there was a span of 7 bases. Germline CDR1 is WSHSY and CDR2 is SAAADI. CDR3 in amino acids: CASSEVLNQPQHF. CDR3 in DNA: TGCGCCAGCAGTGAAGTCCTAAATCAGCCCCAGCATTTT.

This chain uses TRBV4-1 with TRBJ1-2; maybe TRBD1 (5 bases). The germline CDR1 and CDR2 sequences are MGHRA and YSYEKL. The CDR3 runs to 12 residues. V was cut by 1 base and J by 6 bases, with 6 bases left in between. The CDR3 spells CASSQAQDGYTF. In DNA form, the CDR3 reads TGCGCCAGCAGCCAAGCACAGGATGGCTACACCTTC.

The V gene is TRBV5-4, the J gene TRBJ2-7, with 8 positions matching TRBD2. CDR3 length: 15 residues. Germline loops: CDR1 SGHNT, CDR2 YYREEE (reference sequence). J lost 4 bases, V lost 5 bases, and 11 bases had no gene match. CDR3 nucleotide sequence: TGTGCCAGCAGTTCCCCGGGGGGGGTTAGGTACGAGCAGTACTTC. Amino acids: CASSSPGGVRYEQYF.

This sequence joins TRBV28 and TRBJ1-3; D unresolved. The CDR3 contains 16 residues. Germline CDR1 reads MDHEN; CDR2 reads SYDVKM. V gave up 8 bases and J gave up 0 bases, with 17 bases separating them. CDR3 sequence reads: CASPPTPSYSGNTIYF. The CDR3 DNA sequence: TGTGCCAGCCCACCCACCCCTTCCTACTCTGGAAACACCATATATTTT.

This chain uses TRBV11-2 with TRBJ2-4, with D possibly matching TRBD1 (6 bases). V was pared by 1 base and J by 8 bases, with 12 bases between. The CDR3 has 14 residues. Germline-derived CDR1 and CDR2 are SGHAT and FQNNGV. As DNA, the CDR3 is TGTGCCAGCAGCTTAGCCGCCAGGGGTGACATTCAGTACTTC. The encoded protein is CASSLAARGDIQYF. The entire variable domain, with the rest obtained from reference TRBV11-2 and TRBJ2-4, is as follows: EAGVAQSPRYKIIEKRQSVAFWCNPISGHATLYWYQQILGQGPKLLIQFQNNGVVDDSQLPKDRFSAERLKGVDSTLKIQPAKLEDSAVYLCASSLAARGDIQYFGAGTRLSVL.

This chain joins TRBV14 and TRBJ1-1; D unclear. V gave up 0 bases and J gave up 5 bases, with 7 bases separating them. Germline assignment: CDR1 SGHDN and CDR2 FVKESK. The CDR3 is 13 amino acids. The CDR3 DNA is TGTGCCAGCAGCCAAGACACCTATACTGAAGCTTTCTTT. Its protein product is CASSQDTYTEAFF.